The 25 T cell receptor beta chains given below trace back to one sample, sequenced in a study of shared clonotypes between healthy human individuals. TCRdb keeps only in-frame clones here, not all; method: immunoSEQ multiplex PCR. The sample carries over a million clones, approximately 76% recorded once. Source material: memory CD4+ T cells sorted from blood. Subset here: CD45RA-negative fraction. The origin of the receptors is a man between 18 and 29 years old in good health.

Remarks on this clone: Other DNA sequences in the same sample also yield this CDR3. The chain uses TRBV5-1 and TRBJ2-5, with TRBD2 as a possible D gene (7 bases). The germline gives CDR1 SGHRS, CDR2 YFSETQ. Trimming removed 2 bases from V and 2 bases from J, with 10 bases in between. The CDR3 has 14 residues. CDR3 DNA: TGCGCCAGCAGCTTAGGGGGGGTACAAGAGACCCAGTACTTC. Translating gives CASSLGGVQETQYF. Supplemented by reference TRBV5-1 and TRBJ2-5, the full variable domain reads KAGVTQTPRYLIKTRGQQVTLSCSPISGHRSVSWYQQTPGQGLQFLFEYFSETQRNKGNFPGRFSGRQFSNSRSEMNVSTLELGDSALYLCASSLGGVQETQYFGPGTRLLVL.

The chain has TRBV28 and TRBJ1-6; D remains ambiguous. The CDR3 is 14 amino acids. Trimming pared 2 bases from V and 8 bases from J, leaving 10 bases between. CDR1 MDHEN and CDR2 SYDVKM come from the germline V gene. For the CDR3, the DNA is TGTGCCAGCAGTTTAGCGGACTACTATTCACCCCTCCACTTT. It yields the protein CASSLADYYSPLHF.

V and J are TRBV7-2 and TRBJ1-2, with 7 bases that match TRBD1. The CDR3 loop spans 13 amino acids. CDR1 is SGHTA, CDR2 FQGNSA, per germline. Trimming at V came to 5 bases and at J to 6 bases, leaving 6 bases not matched to a gene. The CDR3, as DNA: TGTGCCAGCAGCCAGTGGACAGGTGATGGCTACACCTTC. It specifies CASSQWTGDGYTF.

The V and J genes are TRBV30 and TRBJ1-5; no clear D. V gave up 2 bases and J gave up 5 bases, with 10 bases separating them. The germline V gene encodes CDR1 GTSNPN and CDR2 SVGIG (reference sequence). This CDR3 comprises 13 residues. The CDR3 region is CAWSKRADQPQHF. In DNA form, the CDR3 reads TGTGCCTGGAGTAAGAGGGCGGATCAGCCCCAGCATTTT.

The table lists this clone with a few counts. The chain links TRBV15 to TRBJ1-1; 7 nucleotides line up with TRBD1. CDR1 and CDR2 (germline): LNHNV, YYDKDF (reference sequence). The CDR3 totals 16 residues. The ends lost 4 bases at V and 4 bases at J; junction bases unmatched: 12. CDR3 loop: CATSNWQGVRGTEAFF. Here the CDR3 DNA reads TGTGCCACCAGCAACTGGCAGGGGGTAAGGGGCACTGAAGCTTTCTTT.

As regards this clone: Other nucleotide sequences from this sample produce the same CDR3. This chain links TRBV19 with TRBJ2-2; perhaps D is TRBD1 or TRBD2 (5 bases each). The CDR3 is 14 residues long. Germline V gives CDR1 LNHDA, CDR2 SQIVND (reference sequence). Between the trimmed V and J ends, which lost 9 bases and 6 bases, there was a span of 17 bases. CDR3 DNA: TGTGCCAGCTCCCCGCAGGGAGTCCCCGGGGAGCTGTTTTTT. Translated, it gives CASSPQGVPGELFF.

The rearrangement joins TRBV30 to TRBJ1-5; TRBD1 might be the D (5 bases). The V end was cut by 2 bases, the J end by 0 bases, with 14 bases between. This CDR3 has 16 amino acids. Germline V CDR1 and CDR2: GTSNPN, SVGIG (reference sequence). DNA for the CDR3: TGTGCCTGGAGTCCCTCGGCCAGGGATAGCAATCAGCCCCAGCATTTT. Translation gives CAWSPSARDSNQPQHF.

This clone was seen only a few times. This chain connects TRBV7-3 to TRBJ1-5; tentatively, D is TRBD1 (6 bases). V was pared by 7 bases and J by 7 bases, with 14 bases between. The germline V gene encodes CDR1 SGHTA and CDR2 FQGTGA. This CDR3 contains 13 residues. CDR3 residues: CASNLNRDQPQHF. The DNA of the CDR3 is TGTGCCAGCAACCTGAACAGGGACCAGCCCCAGCATTTT.

The genes are TRBV9 and TRBJ2-5; 15 bases are shared with TRBD2. This CDR3 contains 16 residues. The trim removed 3 bases at V and 3 bases at J, leaving 3 bases unmatched. Germline assignment: CDR1 SGDLS and CDR2 YYNGEE. CDR3 in amino acids: CASSAGLAGGEETQYF. The CDR3 nucleotides read TGTGCCAGCAGCGCGGGACTAGCGGGGGGAGAAGAGACCCAGTACTTC.

The rearrangement uses TRBV5-4 and TRBJ2-3; 7 bases fit TRBD2. With 5 bases clipped from V and 1 base from J, the junction kept 4 bases outside the gene matches. The CDR3 has 14 residues. From germline, CDR1 is SGHNT and CDR2 YYREEE (reference sequence). Here the CDR3 reads CASRARGGTDTQYF. The CDR3 DNA sequence: TGTGCCAGCAGAGCTCGGGGGGGCACAGATACGCAGTATTTT.

The chain uses TRBV12-5 and TRBJ1-5; D not certain. There are 15 residues in the CDR3. From germline, CDR1 is LGHNT and CDR2 FRNRAP. The V and J ends lost 1 base and 0 bases respectively, with 7 bases between them. This CDR3 reads CASGLGGNSNQPQHF. The DNA of the CDR3 is TGTGCTAGTGGTTTGGGGGGAAATAGCAATCAGCCCCAGCATTTT. Full variable domain (outside the CDR3, taken from reference TRBV12-5 and TRBJ1-5): DARVTQTPRHKVTEMGQEVTMRCQPILGHNTVFWYRQTMMQGLELLAYFRNRAPLDDSGMPKDRFSAEMPDATLATLKIQPSEPRDSAVYFCASGLGGNSNQPQHFGDGTRLSIL.

This clone was recorded once. The chain couples TRBV7-8 to TRBJ2-1; the match to TRBD2 covers 12 bases. V shed 3 bases and J 4 bases; nucleotides not matched to a gene: 4. Germline CDR1 and CDR2: SGHVS and FQNEAQ. This CDR3 has 16 residues. The CDR3 nucleotides read TGTGCCAGCAGCTTCATCACTAGCGGGAGGTACAATGAGCAGTTCTTC. Protein: CASSFITSGRYNEQFF.

V and J are TRBV28 and TRBJ1-2, with 9 bases matching TRBD1. The V and J ends lost 10 bases and 3 bases, in that order; junction bases with no gene match: 3. This CDR3 comprises 12 residues. The germline V gene has CDR1 MDHEN and CDR2 SYDVKM. As DNA, the CDR3 is TGTGCCAAACAGGGGGCACACTATGGCTACACCTTC. This translates into CAKQGAHYGYTF.

This clone was seen only a few times. The same CDR3 arises from other DNA sequences in this sample as well. V is TRBV5-1 and J is TRBJ1-1; possible D gene TRBD1, 6 bases. Germline CDR1 SGHRS, CDR2 YFSETQ. The CDR3 has 15 residues. Trimming removed 4 bases at V and 1 base at J, with 14 bases between. CDR3 loop: CASSPGQGSNTEAFF. The CDR3 DNA reads as TGCGCCAGCAGCCCCGGGCAGGGGTCGAACACTGAAGCTTTCTTT.

In this sample, this clone turned up once. The CDR3 here is CASSPPGRNTEAFF. The CDR3 DNA reads as TGTGCCAGCAGTCCTCCGGGACGGAACACTGAAGCTTTCTTT. This rearrangement joins TRBV6-5 to TRBJ1-1, with D perhaps matching TRBD1 (5 bases). Trimming took 5 bases from V and 1 from J, leaving 11 bases between them. The CDR3 is 14 residues long. The germline CDR1 and CDR2 sequences are MNHEY and SVGAGI.

The rearrangement joins TRBV5-1 to TRBJ1-1, with D perhaps TRBD1 (5 bases). Trimming cost V 4 bases and J 2 bases, with 18 bases left between them. The CDR3 sequence is 16 residues long. Germline V gives CDR1 SGHRS, CDR2 YFSETQ. The CDR3 here is CASSTVAGLLNTEAFF. DNA for the CDR3: TGCGCCAGCAGCACGGTTGCGGGGCTCCTAAACACTGAAGCTTTCTTT.

The chain carries TRBV7-9 and TRBJ2-5, with TRBD2 identical over 7 bases. After removal of 7 bases from V and 7 bases from J, the junction contained 9 bases not matched to a gene. The CDR3 runs 13 residues. Germline values: CDR1 SEHNR, CDR2 FQNEAQ (reference sequence). The CDR3 loop reads CASNPAGGGTQYF. The CDR3 DNA follows: TGTGCCAGCAACCCGGCAGGCGGGGGGACCCAGTACTTC.

The chain carries TRBV5-1 and TRBJ2-3; D is perhaps TRBD1 (6 bases). Germline V CDR1 and CDR2: SGHRS, YFSETQ. Trimming cost V 3 bases and J 8 bases, with 16 bases left between them. CDR3 length: 14 residues. The CDR3 is CASSSVTGHTTQYF. CDR3 sequence (DNA): TGCGCCAGCAGCTCCGTAACAGGGCATACTACGCAGTATTTT.

This clone appeared a few times. Additional DNA sequences in this sample encode the identical CDR3. The CDR3 region is CASSLGGQGINEQFF. Written as DNA, the CDR3 is TGTGCCAGCAGCTTAGGGGGACAGGGGATCAATGAGCAGTTCTTC. The chain carries TRBV7-9 and TRBJ2-1, with 10 bases that match TRBD1. Germline V gives CDR1 SEHNR, CDR2 FQNEAQ (reference sequence). There are 15 residues in the CDR3. J lost 6 bases, V lost 1 base, and 3 bases had no gene match. Full variable domain (missing parts from reference TRBV7-9 and TRBJ2-1): DTGVSQNPRHKITKRGQNVTFRCDPISEHNRLYWYRQTLGQGPEFLTYFQNEAQLEKSRLLSDRFSAERPKGSFSTLEIQRTEQGDSAMYLCASSLGGQGINEQFFGPGTRLTVL.

The V gene is TRBV14, the J gene TRBJ1-1; D ambiguous. CDR3 length: 12 residues. The V end lost 3 bases, the J end lost 7 bases, and 9 bases lay between the germline ends. CDR1 and CDR2 (germline): SGHDN, FVKESK. As DNA, the CDR3 is TGTGCCAGCAGCCAGAGAGGCATTGAAGCTTTCTTT. Amino acids: CASSQRGIEAFF. Based on the CDR3 plus reference TRBV14 and TRBJ1-1, the full variable domain is EAGVTQFPSHSVIEKGQTVTLRCDPISGHDNLYWYRRVMGKEIKFLLHFVKESKQDESGMPNNRFLAERTGGTYSTLKVQPAELEDSGVYFCASSQRGIEAFFGQGTRLTVV.

The chain employs TRBV7-9 and TRBJ2-3; 8 bases are shared with TRBD1. The CDR3 loop spans 14 amino acids. Germline V gives CDR1 SEHNR, CDR2 FQNEAQ (reference sequence). V was clipped by 3 bases and J by 6 bases; unmatched bases: 5. CDR3 bases: TGTGCCAGCAGCTTCACAGGGGGAGGCGATACGCAGTATTTT. This translates into CASSFTGGGDTQYF.

This chain uses TRBV25-1 with TRBJ2-3; TRBD2 might be the D (5 bases). Per germline, CDR1 MGHDK and CDR2 SYGVNS. This CDR3 is built from 16 residues. V lost 6 bases, J lost 1 base, and 17 bases lay in between. The CDR3 region is CASSYSTAARTDTQYF. Written as DNA, the CDR3 is TGTGCCAGCAGCTACTCTACAGCGGCGCGCACAGATACGCAGTATTTT.

V gene TRBV9 combines with J gene TRBJ2-3; D uncertain. Trimming took 3 bases from V and 3 from J, leaving 8 bases between them. The CDR3 has 13 residues. Germline V CDR1 and CDR2: SGDLS, YYNGEE. The CDR3 region is CASSGHFTDTQYF. For the CDR3, the DNA is TGTGCCAGCAGCGGACACTTTACAGATACGCAGTATTTT.

The chain combines TRBV5-1 with TRBJ2-3; no firm D call. This CDR3 has 15 amino acids. The V end lost 1 base, the J end lost 4 bases, and 13 bases lay between the germline ends. Germline CDR1 and CDR2: SGHRS and YFSETQ. This CDR3 is CASSLTPELADTQYF. DNA for the CDR3: TGCGCCAGCAGCTTGACTCCTGAGTTAGCAGATACGCAGTATTTT. The full variable domain, completed using reference TRBV5-1 and TRBJ2-3, is KAGVTQTPRYLIKTRGQQVTLSCSPISGHRSVSWYQQTPGQGLQFLFEYFSETQRNKGNFPGRFSGRQFSNSRSEMNVSTLELGDSALYLCASSLTPELADTQYFGPGTRLTVL.

The CDR3 loop is CASSPGTAGVRNTEAFF. The DNA of the CDR3 is TGTGCCAGCAGCCCAGGGACCGCGGGCGTTAGGAACACTGAAGCTTTCTTT. The chain combines TRBV5-6 with TRBJ1-1, with a weak D call TRBD1 (5 bases). Trimming stripped 4 bases from V and 1 base from J, with 20 bases between. Germline V gene data show CDR1 as SGHDT and CDR2 as YYEEEE. This CDR3 contains 17 residues.